This entry is about one T cell receptor beta chain. Its cognate antigen is unknown. Sequenced by immunoSEQ multiplex PCR; TCRdb stores in-frame clones only, minus some. Of approximately 80,000 clones detected, 74% appear once; the ten largest clones hold more than 9%. Patients had chemo-refractory metastatic non-small-cell lung cancer and received focal radiation plus CTLA-4 blockade that used ipilimumab. This specimen comes from a study of radiotherapy plus CTLA-4 blockade in lung cancer. Study results and limitations: Expansion of tumor-derived TCR clones was observed in blood after radiotherapy plus ipilimumab. With interferon-beta, early dynamics of blood T cell clones were reported to best predict response.

CDR3 length: 15 residues. The germline V gene encodes CDR1 LNHDA and CDR2 SQIVND (reference sequence). The specimen was peripheral blood, collected from a patient treated with radiotherapy plus ipilimumab. The chain couples TRBV19 to TRBJ2-5, with a tentative D call TRBD2 (6 bases). The DNA end favors TRBJ2-7, so the J call may be wrong. The TCR comes from a human donor with non-small cell lung cancer whose response to radiotherapy plus ipilimumab could not be evaluated. The CDR3 region is CASSKDGGNSYEQYF. CDR3 DNA: TGTGCCAGTAGTAAGGACGGAGGGAATTCCTACGAGCAGTACTTC.